These 3 T cell receptor beta chains share one sample of origin, sequenced in a study of yellow fever vaccine responses in identical twins. MiXCR, run by TCRdb on the RT-PCR reads, gives a single entry per CDR3 protein. The sample lists nearly 2,500 distinct CDR3 sequences; approximately 82% were seen once. Sequenced material: T cells from blood (PBMCs), unsorted or a sorted subset (not recorded which), taken before or after yellow fever vaccination (not recorded which). Receptors originate from a woman between 18 and 29 years old who received the yellow fever vaccine.

The V gene is TRBV11-1, the J gene TRBJ2-3, with D possibly matching TRBD1 (5 bases). Trimming left V 1 base short and J 0 bases short, with 8 bases between. This CDR3 region has 15 residues. Germline CDR1 SGHAT, CDR2 FQDESV (reference sequence). This chain's CDR3 is CASSLDRPSTDTQYF. The CDR3 region has the DNA TGTGCCAGCAGCTTAGACAGGCCCAGCACAGATACGCAGTATTTT.

The chain combines TRBV6-1 with TRBJ1-2; D is possibly TRBD1 (6 bases). Trimming left V 6 bases short and J 4 bases short, with 15 bases between. This CDR3 has 14 residues. Germline CDR1 reads MNHNS; CDR2 reads SASEGT. CDR3 loop: CASRMGGASYGYTF. CDR3 nucleotide sequence: TGTGCCAGCAGGATGGGGGGCGCGTCCTATGGCTACACCTTC.

The CDR3 spells CSARLSSGGGYNEQFF. DNA of the CDR3: TGCAGTGCTCGGCTTTCTAGCGGGGGGGGATACAATGAGCAGTTCTTC. The rearrangement uses TRBV20-1 and TRBJ2-1; TRBD2 matches at 12 bases. After removal of 5 bases from V and 4 bases from J, the junction contained 9 bases not matched to a gene. Germline V CDR1 and CDR2: DFQATT, SNEGSKA (reference sequence). The CDR3 contains 16 residues.